The 10 T cell receptor beta chains in this list originate from one sample, sequenced in a study of T cell repertoires in cytomegalovirus infection. TCRdb reanalysed the reads using MiXCR and keeps one entry per CDR3 protein. Altogether 250,000 to 300,000 distinct CDR3 sequences are present, roughly a fifth being singletons, with the ten largest covering under 25%. What these receptors recognize is not known. Sequenced material: cultured PBMCs, taken from culture after CMV antigen stimulation. These receptors all stem from a human donor in good health (CMV status not recorded). Some clones in this sample may be carry-over from other donors' samples.

This chain connects TRBV12-3 or TRBV12-4 to TRBJ2-2, with 7 bases identical to TRBD2. With V trimmed by 6 bases and J by 4 bases, 11 bases remained unmatched. The CDR3 is 16 residues long. CDR3 nucleotide sequence: TGTGCCAGCAGCAGGGTAGGACTAGGGTCCACCGGGGAGCTGTTTTTT. This gives the protein CASSRVGLGSTGELFF.

This clonotype has just a few counts. The chain recombines TRBV5-1 with TRBJ2-3; the D is unclear. The germline V gene encodes CDR1 SGHRS and CDR2 YFSETQ. This CDR3 is 15 amino acids long. V lost 7 bases and J lost 4, with 19 bases in between. CDR3 region: CASVHLRSPPDTQYF. Here the CDR3 DNA reads TGCGCCAGCGTGCATCTTCGATCCCCCCCAGATACGCAGTATTTT. The full variable domain, in which reference TRBV5-1 and TRBJ2-3 provide the parts outside the CDR3, is KAGVTQTPRYLIKTRGQQVTLSCSPISGHRSVSWYQQTPGQGLQFLFEYFSETQRNKGNFPGRFSGRQFSNSRSEMNVSTLELGDSALYLCASVHLRSPPDTQYFGPGTRLTVL.

This rearrangement joins TRBV12-3 or TRBV12-4 to TRBJ1-2; 8 nucleotides match TRBD1. Trimming cost V 7 bases and J 5 bases; bases outside gene matches: 6. The CDR3 sequence is 13 residues long. CDR3 loop: CASTPGQAYGYTF. The DNA of the CDR3 is TGTGCCAGCACTCCGGGACAGGCGTATGGCTACACCTTC.

The chain joins TRBV7-2 to TRBJ2-3, with D perhaps matching TRBD1 (6 bases). The CDR3 runs to 14 residues. Germline values: CDR1 SGHTA, CDR2 FQGNSA. V lost 1 base and J 4 bases, leaving 9 bases between the germline ends. The CDR3 sequence is CASSLGQVSDTQYF. The CDR3, as DNA: TGTGCCAGCAGCTTAGGACAGGTATCAGATACGCAGTATTTT.

This clonotype was counted between two and nine times. V usage is TRBV28 and J usage is TRBJ2-4; maybe TRBD2 (6 bases). Trimming shortened V by 1 base and J by 0 bases, and 7 bases separated the two germline ends. CDR1 is MDHEN and CDR2 is SYDVKM in the germline V gene. The CDR3 runs 15 residues. This CDR3 reads CASSLLGLAKNIQYF. CDR3 coding DNA: TGTGCCAGCAGTTTATTGGGACTAGCCAAAAACATTCAGTACTTC.

The chain has TRBV7-9 and TRBJ2-7; possible D gene TRBD2, 6 bases. CDR1 is SEHNR, CDR2 FQNEAQ, per germline (reference sequence). This CDR3 is built from 13 residues. V gave up 4 bases and J gave up 7 bases, with 14 bases separating them. CDR3: CASSSGTYNEQYF. The CDR3 DNA reads as TGTGCCAGCAGCTCAGGGACTTATAATGAGCAGTACTTC.

This clonotype was recorded at least ten times. The chain uses TRBV28 and TRBJ2-5; TRBD2 agrees at 9 bases. Germline trimming cut 4 bases from V and 4 bases from J; bases unmatched to any gene: 13. Germline loops: CDR1 MDHEN, CDR2 SYDVKM. The CDR3 length is 17 residues. The CDR3 here is CASSSPGLALRGETQYF. CDR3 nucleotides: TGTGCCAGCAGTTCGCCCGGACTAGCGTTACGGGGAGAGACCCAGTACTTC.

This clonotype was seen a few times. The V and J genes are TRBV20-1 and TRBJ2-7; 9 nucleotides align to TRBD2. This CDR3 has 15 residues. Unmatched junction bases numbered 12, after V lost 7 bases and J lost 2 bases. Germline-derived CDR1 and CDR2 are DFQATT and SNEGSKA (reference sequence). The chain's CDR3 is CSVRQLAGSAYEQYF. The CDR3 DNA reads as TGCAGTGTAAGACAGCTAGCGGGAAGCGCCTACGAGCAGTACTTC.

This clonotype was seen a single time. The rearrangement links TRBV20-1 to TRBJ2-3, with D perhaps TRBD2 (5 bases). V lost 0 bases and J 1 base, leaving 8 bases between the germline ends. CDR3 length: 14 amino acids. Germline CDR1 reads DFQATT; CDR2 reads SNEGSKA (reference sequence). Here the CDR3 DNA reads TGCAGTGCTAGAGATCAAGCGGGCACAGATACGCAGTATTTT. It encodes CSARDQAGTDTQYF.

This clonotype was seen more than once but under ten times. This rearrangement joins TRBV15 to TRBJ1-2; D call uncertain. V lost 0 bases and J 4 bases, leaving 3 bases between the germline ends. There are 12 residues in the CDR3. Germline CDR1 is LNHNV and CDR2 is YYDKDF (reference sequence). CDR3 amino acids: CATSRDSYGYTF. In DNA, the CDR3 is TGTGCCACCAGCAGAGATAGCTATGGCTACACCTTC.